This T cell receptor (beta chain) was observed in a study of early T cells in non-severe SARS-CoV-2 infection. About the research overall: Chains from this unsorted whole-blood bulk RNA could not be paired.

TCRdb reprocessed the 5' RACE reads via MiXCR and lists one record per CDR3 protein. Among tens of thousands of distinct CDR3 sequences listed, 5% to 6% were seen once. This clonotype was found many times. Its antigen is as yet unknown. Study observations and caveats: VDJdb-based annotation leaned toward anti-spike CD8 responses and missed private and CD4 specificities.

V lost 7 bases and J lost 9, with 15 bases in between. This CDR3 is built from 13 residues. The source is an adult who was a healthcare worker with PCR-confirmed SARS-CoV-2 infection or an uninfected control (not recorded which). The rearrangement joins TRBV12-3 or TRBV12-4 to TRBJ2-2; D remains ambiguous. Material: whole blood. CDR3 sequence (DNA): TGTGCCAGCATTTATCCTTGGGGTTGGGAGCTGTTTTTT. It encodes CASIYPWGWELFF.